Listed below are T cell receptor beta chains from one sample, sequenced in a study of long-term antiretroviral therapy in people with HIV. Sequencing was performed with immunoSEQ multiplex PCR; in TCRdb, only in-frame clones are kept and a portion is missing. The table lists about 35,000 clones, approximately 72% of them singletons, with 3% to 3.5% in the top ten. Material: unsorted PBMCs, obtained 3 years after starting antiretroviral therapy. Source of these receptors: a man aged 45 to 65 with HIV. CDR3s include the opening cysteine and the closing phenylalanine or tryptophan. The D gene is left open where the match is weak. Clone size is shown for a subset of rows, as once, few, many or a class of expanded clone.

TRBJ1-1 | . | TRBV11-3 | . | TGTGCCAGCAGCTTGGGGTCTCCGGGCACTGAAGCTTTCTTT | CASSLGSPGTEAFF
TRBJ2-7 | . | TRBV11-2 | . | TGTGCCAGCAGCTTAGGTTTAGGGACAAGCACCTACGAGCAGTACTTC | CASSLGLGTSTYEQYF
TRBJ1-2 | . | TRBV20-1 | . | TGCAGTGCTATGGCAGCCTATGGCTACACCTTC | CSAMAAYGYTF
TRBJ1-6 | TRBD1 | TRBV4-3 | once | TGCGCCAGCAGCCAGTTGGACAGGGTTAATTCACCCCTCCACTTT | CASSQLDRVNSPLHF
TRBJ2-6 | . | TRBV27 | few | TGTGCCAGCAGTTTTTCTGGGGCCAACGTCCTGACTTTC | CASSFSGANVLTF
TRBJ2-7 | TRBD2 | TRBV28 | . | TGTGCCAGCAGTTTGACTAGCGGGGGCTCCTACGAGCAGTACTTC | CASSLTSGGSYEQYF
TRBJ2-3 | . | TRBV5-1 | . | TGCGCCAGCAGCCCGACTATCCCCAGCACAGATACGCAGTATTTT | CASSPTIPSTDTQYF
TRBJ2-7 | . | TRBV30 | . | TGTGCCTGGCGACGAGCTGGAGCCTCCTACGAGCAGTACTTC | CAWRRAGASYEQYF
TRBJ2-5 | . | TRBV29-1 | . | TGCAGCTGGGAGGGGGGATCAGAGACCCAGTACTTC | CSWEGGSETQYF
TRBJ2-5 | . | TRBV15 | . | TGTGCCACCGGGGGGGCGCGTTTAGAGACCCAGTACTTC | CATGGARLETQYF
TRBJ2-2 | TRBD1 | TRBV6-1 | . | TGTGCCAGCAGTGGTCAGGGACAGGGCACCGGGGAGCTGTTTTTT | CASSGQGQGTGELFF
TRBJ1-1 | . | TRBV19 | . | TGTGCCAGTAGTATAATCGGGGGGCGAAGTGGCACTGAAGCTTTCTTT | CASSIIGGRSGTEAFF
TRBJ1-5 | . | TRBV7-2 | . | TGTGCCAGCAGCTTAGCGGGCTTAGAGCCCCAGCATTTT | CASSLAGLEPQHF
TRBJ2-2 | . | TRBV18 | . | TGTGCCAGCTCGCCTAGCATCACCGGGGAGCTGTTTTTT | CASSPSITGELFF
TRBJ1-1 | . | TRBV6-1 | . | TGTGCCAGCAGTCCTTGGGATGCGGACACTGAAGCTTTCTTT | CASSPWDADTEAFF
TRBJ2-5 | . | TRBV15 | . | TGTGCCACCAGCAGAGCGAGGGTAGTAGGGCAAGAGACCCAGTACTTC | CATSRARVVGQETQYF
TRBJ2-3 | . | TRBV5-4 | . | TGTGCCAGCAGCTTGGGACCCACCGGGACTCGTGGAGATACGCAGTATTTT | CASSLGPTGTRGDTQYF
TRBJ2-7 | . | TRBV5-1 | few | TGCGCCAGCAGCCCCCCAGCCTACGAGCAGTACTTC | CASSPPAYEQYF
TRBJ2-3 | TRBD1 | TRBV7-9 | few | TGTGCCAGCAGCCGCTGGACAGGGGGCACAGATACGCAGTATTTT | CASSRWTGGTDTQYF
TRBJ2-5 | . | TRBV30 | . | TGTGCCTGGAGTAGGGGACCACAAGAGACCCAGTACTTC | CAWSRGPQETQYF
TRBJ1-5 | . | TRBV19 | . | TGTGCCAGTAGTATAGCATCACGGGGGCGCAATCAGCCCCAGCATTTT | CASSIASRGRNQPQHF
TRBJ2-1 | TRBD2 | TRBV4-3 | . | TGCGCCAGCAGCCAAGGAGGGGCGGGAGTGAACAATGAGCAGTTCTTC | CASSQGGAGVNNEQFF
TRBJ1-2 | . | TRBV9 | . | TGTGCCAGCAGCGTAGGTTTCGATGGCGTCTATGGCTACACCTTC | CASSVGFDGVYGYTF
TRBJ2-2 | . | TRBV1 | . | TGCACCAGCAGCACGGGACTAGCGGGGTTTCGAGGACACACCGGGGAGCTGTTTTTT | CTSSTGLAGFRGHTGELFF
TRBJ2-5 | TRBD2 | TRBV4-3 | . | TGCGCCAGCAGCCAAGGCCCGAGTAGCGGGAGGTATCAAGAGACCCAGTACTTC | CASSQGPSSGRYQETQYF
TRBJ2-7 | . | TRBV2 | . | TGTGCCAGCAGGCATAAAGGAAGGGCCTACGAGCAGTACTTC | CASRHKGRAYEQYF
TRBJ2-7 | . | TRBV7-9 | few | TGTGCCAGCAGCTTATCCGGGACGTTAGCCTACGAGCAGTACTTC | CASSLSGTLAYEQYF
TRBJ1-4 | . | TRBV5-1 | . | TGCGCCAGCAGCCTCCGGGACGTAAATGAAAAACTGTTTTTT | CASSLRDVNEKLFF
TRBJ2-2 | TRBD1 | TRBV5-6 | once | TGTGCCAGCAGCTTGGCTCTGGGACAGGGGGACACCGGGGAGCTGTTTTTT | CASSLALGQGDTGELFF
TRBJ2-7 | . | TRBV5-1 | . | TGCGCCAGCAGCTTTGGAAAAGGGTACGAGCAGTACTTC | CASSFGKGYEQYF
TRBJ1-6 | TRBD1 | TRBV28 | . | TGTGCCAGCAGTCTTCGACAGGGAAGGAGCTCCTATAATTCACCCCTCCACTTT | CASSLRQGRSSYNSPLHF
TRBJ1-4 | . | TRBV5-1 | . | TGCGCCAGCGGGATGCATGGGACTAATGAAAAACTGTTTTTT | CASGMHGTNEKLFF
TRBJ1-2 | . | TRBV2 | . | TGTGCCAGCAGTGGGGCCCTTTTTAGTGGCTACACCTTC | CASSGALFSGYTF
TRBJ1-5 | . | TRBV18 | . | TGTGCCAGCTCACCAGGTGGGGGCAATCAGCCCCAGCATTTT | CASSPGGGNQPQHF
TRBJ2-7 | . | TRBV5-1 | . | TGCGCCAGCAGCTTGGCCAAGGCCTACGAGCAGTACTTC | CASSLAKAYEQYF
TRBJ2-1 | . | TRBV25-1 | . | TGTGCCAGCAGTGGGGGCGGTCGGGGTCTCTACAATGAGCAGTTCTTC | CASSGGGRGLYNEQFF
TRBJ1-1 | . | TRBV18 | few | TGTGCCAGCTCACCTCAGAGTAACACTGAAGCTTTCTTT | CASSPQSNTEAFF
TRBJ2-3 | . | TRBV5-6 | once | TGTGCCAGCAGCCTGCCCCAGACACGCGCTACGCAGTATTTT | CASSLPQTRATQYF
TRBJ2-7 | . | TRBV4-2 | . | TGTGCCAGCAGCCAGGGACTGGATGGACACACCTACGAGCAGTACTTC | CASSQGLDGHTYEQYF
TRBJ2-3 | TRBD1 | TRBV6-4 | . | TGTGCCAGCAGAAGAGGGACAGGGGAGGCAGATACGCAGTATTTT | CASRRGTGEADTQYF
TRBJ1-5 | . | TRBV19 | few | TGTGCCAGTAGTTTCCAGCTAGGACAGCCCCAGCATTTT | CASSFQLGQPQHF
TRBJ1-1 | . | TRBV29-1 | . | TGCAGCGCGACTATCCTGAACACTGAAGCTTTCTTT | CSATILNTEAFF
TRBJ2-2 | . | TRBV2 | few | TGTGCCAGCAGTGAGCCCGGGGAGCTGTTTTTT | CASSEPGELFF
TRBJ2-7 | TRBD2 | TRBV29-1 | . | TGCAGCGCCGGCCGGGGCCTCGGGACTAGGCTTTACGAGCAGTACTTC | CSAGRGLGTRLYEQYF
TRBJ2-7 | TRBD2 | TRBV4-1 | . | TGCGCCAGCAGCCAACCCTGGCGGGGGGGCCCCGAGCAGTACTTC | CASSQPWRGGPEQYF
TRBJ2-1 | . | TRBV28 | . | TGTGCCAGCAGTTTGGGCAGGAGCGATGAGCAGTTCTTC | CASSLGRSDEQFF
TRBJ2-2 | TRBD2 | TRBV13 | once | TGTGCCAGCAGCTTTGGGGGGAGGGCCCCCGGGGAGCTGTTTTTT | CASSFGGRAPGELFF
TRBJ2-2 | . | TRBV9 | few | TGTGCCAGCAGCCCTACGAACACCGGGGAGCTGTTTTTT | CASSPTNTGELFF
TRBJ2-1 | TRBD1 | TRBV4-3 | . | TGCGCCAGCAGCCAAGGACAGGGAATCGATGAGCAGTTCTTC | CASSQGQGIDEQFF
TRBJ2-2 | TRBD1 | TRBV5-1 | . | TGCGCCAGCAGCTTGGCCAAAATGGGACAGGTCCACGGGGGCACCGGGGAGCTGTTTTTT | CASSLAKMGQVHGGTGELFF
TRBJ1-2 | . | TRBV5-5 | . | TGTGCCAGCAGCTTGGAACGATCATCGGGAGGCTACACCTTC | CASSLERSSGGYTF
TRBJ2-5 | TRBD2 | TRBV27 | . | TGTGCCAGCAGTTTATGGGGGGGACAAGAGACCCAGTACTTC | CASSLWGGQETQYF
TRBJ2-3 | . | TRBV4-1 | . | TGCGCCAGCAGCCAAGAGCCAGGAATAGTCGCAGATACGCAGTATTTT | CASSQEPGIVADTQYF
TRBJ2-7 | . | TRBV20-1 | . | TGCAGTGCTACCGGCGGCTACGAGCAGTACTTC | CSATGGYEQYF